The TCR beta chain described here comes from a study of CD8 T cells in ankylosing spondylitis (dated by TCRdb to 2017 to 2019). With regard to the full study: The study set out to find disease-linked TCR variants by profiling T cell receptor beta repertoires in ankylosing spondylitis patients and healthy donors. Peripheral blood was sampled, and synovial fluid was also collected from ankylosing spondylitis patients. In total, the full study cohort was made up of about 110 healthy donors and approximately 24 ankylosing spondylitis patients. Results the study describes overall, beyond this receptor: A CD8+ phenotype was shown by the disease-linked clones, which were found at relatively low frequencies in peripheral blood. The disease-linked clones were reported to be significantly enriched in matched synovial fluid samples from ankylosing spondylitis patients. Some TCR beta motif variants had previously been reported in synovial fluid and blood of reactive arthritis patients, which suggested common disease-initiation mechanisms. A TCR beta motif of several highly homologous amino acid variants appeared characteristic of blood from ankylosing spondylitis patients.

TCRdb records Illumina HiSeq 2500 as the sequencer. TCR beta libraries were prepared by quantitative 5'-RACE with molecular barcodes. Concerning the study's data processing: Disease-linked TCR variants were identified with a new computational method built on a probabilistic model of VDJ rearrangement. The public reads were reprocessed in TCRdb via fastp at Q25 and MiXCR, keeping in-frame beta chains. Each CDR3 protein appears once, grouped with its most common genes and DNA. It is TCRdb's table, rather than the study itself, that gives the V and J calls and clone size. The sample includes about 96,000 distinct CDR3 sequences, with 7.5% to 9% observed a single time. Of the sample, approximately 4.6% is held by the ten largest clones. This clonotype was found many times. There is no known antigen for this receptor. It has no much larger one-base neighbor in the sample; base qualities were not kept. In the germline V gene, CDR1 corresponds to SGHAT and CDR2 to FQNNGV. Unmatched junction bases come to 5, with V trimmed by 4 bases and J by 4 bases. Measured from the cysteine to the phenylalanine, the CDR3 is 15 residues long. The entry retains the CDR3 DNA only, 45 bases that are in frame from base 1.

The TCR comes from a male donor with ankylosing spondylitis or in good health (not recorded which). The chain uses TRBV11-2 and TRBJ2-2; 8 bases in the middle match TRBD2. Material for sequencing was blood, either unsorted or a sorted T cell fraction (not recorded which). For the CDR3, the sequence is CASSSTGGGTGELFF. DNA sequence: TGTGCCAGCAGCTCTACGGGGGGGGGCACCGGGGAGCTGTTTTTT. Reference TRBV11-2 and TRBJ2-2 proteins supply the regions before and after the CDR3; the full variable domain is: EAGVAQSPRYKIIEKRQSVAFWCNPISGHATLYWYQQILGQGPKLLIQFQNNGVVDDSQLPKDRFSAERLKGVDSTLKIQPAKLEDSAVYLCASSSTGGGTGELFFGEGSRLTVL.